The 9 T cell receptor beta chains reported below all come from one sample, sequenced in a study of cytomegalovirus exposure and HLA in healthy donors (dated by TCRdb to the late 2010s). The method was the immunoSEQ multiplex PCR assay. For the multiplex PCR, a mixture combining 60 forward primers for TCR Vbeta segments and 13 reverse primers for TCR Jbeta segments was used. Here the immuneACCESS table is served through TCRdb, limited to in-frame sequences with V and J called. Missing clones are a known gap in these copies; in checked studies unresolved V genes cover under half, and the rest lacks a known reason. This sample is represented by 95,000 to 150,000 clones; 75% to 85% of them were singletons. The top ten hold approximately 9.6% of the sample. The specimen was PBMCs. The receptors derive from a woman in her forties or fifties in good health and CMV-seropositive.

The CDR3 DNA follows: TGCGCCAGCAGCCTCCGCGGACAGGGGGCATCCTACGAGCAGTACTTC. This sequence encodes CASSLRGQGASYEQYF. The chain employs TRBV5-1 and TRBJ2-7; 11 bases line up with TRBD1. Per the germline V gene, CDR1 is SGHRS and CDR2 is YFSETQ. The V and J ends lost 4 bases and 1 base, in that order; junction bases with no gene match: 7. CDR3 length equals 16 residues. Full variable domain (remainder filled in from reference TRBV5-1 and TRBJ2-7): KAGVTQTPRYLIKTRGQQVTLSCSPISGHRSVSWYQQTPGQGLQFLFEYFSETQRNKGNFPGRFSGRQFSNSRSEMNVSTLELGDSALYLCASSLRGQGASYEQYFGPGTRLTVT.

In DNA, the CDR3 is TGTGCCAGCAGTTCTGTGGCCTTGAACACTGAAGCTTTCTTT. Protein: CASSSVALNTEAFF. The chain uses TRBV6-5 and TRBJ1-1, with D hard to call. The ends were cut back, 4 bases at V and 0 bases at J, with 9 bases in the middle. Germline CDR1 reads MNHEY; CDR2 reads SVGAGI. This CDR3 is 14 amino acids long.

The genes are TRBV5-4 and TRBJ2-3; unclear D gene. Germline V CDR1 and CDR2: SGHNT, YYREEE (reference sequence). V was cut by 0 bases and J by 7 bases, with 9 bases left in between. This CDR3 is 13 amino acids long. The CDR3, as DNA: TGTGCCAGCAGCTTGGCGGCGGTGAATACGCAGTATTTT. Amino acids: CASSLAAVNTQYF.

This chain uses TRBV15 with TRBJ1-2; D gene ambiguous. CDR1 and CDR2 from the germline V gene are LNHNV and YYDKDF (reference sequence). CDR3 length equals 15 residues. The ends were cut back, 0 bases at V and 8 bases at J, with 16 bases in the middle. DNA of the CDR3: TGTGCCACCAGCAGAGACCGACATAAGGGCGGGGGCTACACCTTC. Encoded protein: CATSRDRHKGGGYTF.

This CDR3 reads CASSQDLGGTWGYTF. CDR3 DNA sequence: TGCGCCAGCAGCCAAGATCTCGGGGGGACGTGGGGCTACACCTTC. This chain connects TRBV4-3 to TRBJ1-2, with D perhaps matching TRBD1 (5 bases). Germline V gene lookup returns CDR1 LGHNA and CDR2 YSLEER. The V gene lost 0 bases and the J gene lost 8 bases, with 16 bases spanning the gap. The CDR3 is 15 residues long.

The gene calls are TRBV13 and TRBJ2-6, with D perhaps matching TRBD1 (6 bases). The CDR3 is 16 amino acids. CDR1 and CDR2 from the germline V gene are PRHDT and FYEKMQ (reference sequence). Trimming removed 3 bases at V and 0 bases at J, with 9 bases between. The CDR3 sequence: CASSFYRDSGANVLTF. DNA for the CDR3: TGTGCCAGCAGCTTTTACAGGGACTCTGGGGCCAACGTCCTGACTTTC.

The chain's CDR3 is CASSLSEGNTEAFF. In DNA form, the CDR3 reads TGTGCCAGCTCACTCTCGGAGGGGAACACTGAAGCTTTCTTT. The chain combines TRBV18 with TRBJ1-1; D unclear. Trimming cost V 4 bases and J 1 base, with 10 bases left between them. Germline loops: CDR1 KGHSH, CDR2 LQKENI. There are 14 residues in the CDR3.

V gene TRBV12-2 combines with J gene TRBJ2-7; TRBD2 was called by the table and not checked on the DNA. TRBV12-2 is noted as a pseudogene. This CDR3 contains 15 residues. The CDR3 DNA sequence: TGTGCAAGTCGCTTTCGGGACTACTTCTCCTACGAGCAGTACTTC. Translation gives CASRFRDYFSYEQYF.

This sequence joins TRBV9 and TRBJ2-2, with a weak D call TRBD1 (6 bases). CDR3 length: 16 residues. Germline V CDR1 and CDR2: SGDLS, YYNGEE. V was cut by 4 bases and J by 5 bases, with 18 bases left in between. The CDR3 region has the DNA TGTGCCAGCAGCCCCCAGGGGCAGGGGTCAACCGGGGAGCTGTTTTTT. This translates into CASSPQGQGSTGELFF.